This entry is about one T cell receptor beta chain. V lost 4 bases to trimming and J lost 6 bases; unmatched junction nucleotides: 13. CDR3 length: 16 residues. Per the germline V gene, CDR1 is SGHRS and CDR2 is YFSETQ. The data originate from a study of T cells in localized non-small cell lung cancer. TCRdb's table, derived via immunoSEQ multiplex PCR, lists solely in-frame clones and lacks some. The table includes approximately 23,000 clones, 70% to 90% detected once. The starting material was PBMCs, obtained before any cancer treatment. The V gene is TRBV5-1, the J gene TRBJ2-3; TRBD1 matches at 8 bases. This TCR was sampled from a man between 35 and 75 years old with stage II lung adenocarcinoma. CDR3 DNA: TGCGCCAGCAGCCTGAGAGGCAGGGGGCGGGTGGATACGCAGTATTTT. This gives the protein CASSLRGRGRVDTQYF.